This is a list of T cell receptor beta chains from one sample in a study of T cells in Graves' hyperthyroidism and ophthalmopathy. TCRdb called the multiplex PCR reads again in MiXCR, with one record for every CDR3 protein. The sample lists hundreds of thousands of distinct CDR3 sequences, around 13% occurring once. The sample was blood. The receptors here all came from a woman aged 40 to 55 with Graves' hyperthyroidism. CDR3s leave out the opening cysteine and the closing phenylalanine or tryptophan. Each record gives: J gene, V gene, CDR3 protein.

TRBJ1-2 | TRBV28 | ASRKQLGQGADGYT
TRBJ1-2 | TRBV18 | ASSPGAGYGYT
TRBJ1-2 | TRBV2 | ASSDETGRYRGYT
TRBJ2-5 | TRBV2 | ASRTSGSGETQY
TRBJ2-7 | TRBV6-2/TRBV6-3 | ASADSSYEQY
TRBJ1-1 | TRBV7-9 | ASSLILGTEAF
TRBJ2-7 | TRBV20-1 | SARPHRGLIYEQY
TRBJ2-1 | TRBV6-2/TRBV6-3 | ASTSSTGTSGSGSYNEQF
TRBJ1-4 | TRBV15 | ATSRSLGATNEKLF
TRBJ1-1 | TRBV2 | ASRARGFMNTEAF
TRBJ2-2 | TRBV10-3 | AIRASGGNTGELF
TRBJ2-1 | TRBV6-1 | ASSEVRLITPIADNEQF
TRBJ2-2 | TRBV29-1 | SVAGLAGVGGTGELF
TRBJ2-7 | TRBV5-1 | ASSLQRTGASYEQY
TRBJ2-7 | TRBV5-1 | ASSWDRGHYEQY
TRBJ1-2 | TRBV19 | ASNPAQVNVRYGYT
TRBJ1-5 | TRBV19 | ASSMGLLGQPQH
TRBJ2-5 | TRBV7-2 | ASSLQTGGGETQY
TRBJ2-7 | TRBV5-1 | ASSLGQAHAYEQY
TRBJ2-5 | TRBV7-2 | ASSNYGSKETQY
TRBJ2-3 | TRBV5-1 | ASTSGASTDTQY
TRBJ2-1 | TRBV12-5 | ASGATGTRRQF